This T cell receptor beta chain comes out of a study of spatial heterogeneity in lung cancer. This sample's time point: sample taken at primary tumor resection. Extraction of whole RNA from tumor, nontumor lung or frozen PBMC preceded unsorted sequencing. TCRdb passed the 5' RACE reads through MiXCR, listing each CDR3 protein once. The sample lists tens of thousands of distinct CDR3 sequences; roughly 13% were seen once. Germline CDR1 reads KGHDR; CDR2 reads SFDVKD. With 4 bases removed from V and 3 bases from J, the gap between germline ends came to 9 bases. CDR3 size: 14 residues. This clonotype was recorded a few times.

This TCR came from a male donor with early-stage non-small cell lung cancer. V usage is TRBV24-1 and J usage is TRBJ2-1; a possible D gene is TRBD2 (6 bases). The sample in question was PBMCs, obtained at surgery. CDR3 amino acids: CATSEGTFYNEQFF. The CDR3 DNA sequence: TGTGCCACCAGTGAAGGGACTTTCTACAATGAGCAGTTCTTC.